This is a list of T cell receptor beta chains from one sample in a study of T cells in localized non-small cell lung cancer. Assay: immunoSEQ multiplex PCR; the TCRdb copy retains only in-frame clones and omits some. The sample records about 37,000 clones, approximately 90% being singletons. This specimen consisted of peripheral blood mononuclear cells, obtained before any cancer treatment. These receptors all come from an older female donor with stage II lung adenocarcinoma. Each CDR3 is given with its conserved first and last residue. A D gene is named only where the DNA matches it firmly. Expanded clones are given a class, and other clones once, few, many or no size at all.

D gene,J gene,clone size,V gene,CDR3 DNA,CDR3 protein
TRBD1,TRBJ2-7,.,TRBV7-8,TGTGCCAGCAGCTTGGGGGGACAGGGGACCCACGAGCAGTACTTC,CASSLGGQGTHEQYF
.,TRBJ2-7,.,TRBV6-5,TGTGCCAGCAGTTACTCGGGGGTCCTAGGTCACGAGCAGTACTTC,CASSYSGVLGHEQYF
.,TRBJ1-1,.,TRBV7-8,TGTGCCAGCAGCTCTCCGGCTCCCACTGAAGCTTTCTTT,CASSSPAPTEAFF
TRBD1,TRBJ2-1,once,TRBV10-1,TGCGCCAGCAGTGGCGGGACAGGGTATTACAATGAGCAGTTCTTC,CASSGGTGYYNEQFF
.,TRBJ2-1,.,TRBV20-1,TGCAGTGCGGACTATTTGAATGAGCAGTTCTTC,CSADYLNEQFF
TRBD1,TRBJ2-1,.,TRBV7-3,TGTGCCAGCAGCTTAATGGGGGACAGGCAGTTCTTC,CASSLMGDRQFF
.,TRBJ2-1,.,TRBV21-1,TGTGCCAGCAGCAGGAAAGACCCCTACAATGAGCAGTTCTTC,CASSRKDPYNEQFF
.,TRBJ1-1,.,TRBV19,TGTGCCAGTACCCCCCCTCCCGGGGACAAAGCTTTCTTT,CASTPPPGDKAFF
.,TRBJ1-1,.,TRBV7-3,TGTGCCAGCAGCTTGCAGAACATGAACACTGAAGCTTTCTTT,CASSLQNMNTEAFF
TRBD2,TRBJ2-5,.,TRBV19,TGTGCCAGTAGTAAAGGACTAGCGGGGGGAGAGACCCAGTACTTC,CASSKGLAGGETQYF
.,TRBJ2-3,.,TRBV6-4,TGTGCCAGCAGTGAACAGCCGGGGGATACGCAGTATTTT,CASSEQPGDTQYF
.,TRBJ2-7,.,TRBV4-3,TGCGCCAGCAGCCAAGATACGGCCTACGAGCAGTACTTC,CASSQDTAYEQYF
.,TRBJ2-1,.,TRBV29-1,TGCAGCGTCCGCGTTGGAGGGGACGCTTGGAATGAGCAGTTCTTC,CSVRVGGDAWNEQFF
.,TRBJ1-4,.,TRBV5-1,TGCGCCAGCAGCCTTTCAGGGATGGGAACTAATGAAAAACTGTTTTTT,CASSLSGMGTNEKLFF
.,TRBJ2-7,.,TRBV10-2,TGCGCCAGCAGTGACGAGAGCGGGTACCTTGACGAGCAGTACTTC,CASSDESGYLDEQYF
TRBD1,TRBJ2-1,.,TRBV19,TGTGCCAGTAGCTTTGACAGGGGGGTGAATGAGCAGTTCTTC,CASSFDRGVNEQFF
.,TRBJ2-3,few,TRBV15,TGTGCCACCAGTGCGGGCATAACGCAGTATTTT,CATSAGITQYF
TRBD2,TRBJ2-3,.,TRBV19,TGTGCCAGTAGTTTGACTAGCGGGAGCCCAGATACGCAGTATTTT,CASSLTSGSPDTQYF
.,TRBJ2-3,.,TRBV5-1,TGCGCCAGCAGCTTGGAAGGCTCAGCAGATACGCAGTATTTT,CASSLEGSADTQYF
.,TRBJ1-1,.,TRBV2,TGTGCCAGCAGTCCTTTCAGGAGCTACACTGAAGCTTTCTTT,CASSPFRSYTEAFF
.,TRBJ1-1,once,TRBV5-6,TGTGCCAGCGGTTTAGGACAGTATATGAACACTGAAGCTTTCTTT,CASGLGQYMNTEAFF
.,TRBJ1-6,.,TRBV25-1,TGTGCCAGCAGCCGGGAAGGGGTCAATTCACCCCTCCACTTT,CASSREGVNSPLHF
TRBD2,TRBJ2-1,.,TRBV7-9,TGTGCCAGCAGCGGGACTAGCCGCGTCTTC,CASSGTSRVF
.,TRBJ2-7,.,TRBV7-6,TGTGCCAGCAGCTTAGGAGAGGCGCCCGGCCTCCCGAACGAGCAGTACTTC,CASSLGEAPGLPNEQYF
.,TRBJ1-5,once,TRBV30,TGTGCCTGGAGCGGGGCCGAAAATCAGCCCCAGCATTTT,CAWSGAENQPQHF
TRBD2,TRBJ2-1,.,TRBV7-2,TGTGCCAGCAGCTCCCGACTAGCGGGGGGCGATGAGCAGTTCTTC,CASSSRLAGGDEQFF
.,TRBJ2-5,.,TRBV11-2,TGTGCCAGCAGCTTATTTGGCAGGACTCAAGAGACCCAGTACTTC,CASSLFGRTQETQYF
.,TRBJ2-7,once,TRBV9,TGTGCCAGCAGCGTAGGGGGGGACTGGTCCCACGAGCAGTACTTC,CASSVGGDWSHEQYF
.,TRBJ1-2,.,TRBV18,TGTGCCAGCTCACCGGTCCCGGACACCTATGGCTACACCTTC,CASSPVPDTYGYTF
TRBD1,TRBJ2-5,few,TRBV5-1,TGCGCCAGCAGCTTGAGACAGGGTGGGCAAGAGACCCAGTACTTC,CASSLRQGGQETQYF
TRBD1,TRBJ2-7,.,TRBV6-1,TGTGCCAGCAGTGGCCGAGACAGGGGCTCCGAGCAGTACTTC,CASSGRDRGSEQYF